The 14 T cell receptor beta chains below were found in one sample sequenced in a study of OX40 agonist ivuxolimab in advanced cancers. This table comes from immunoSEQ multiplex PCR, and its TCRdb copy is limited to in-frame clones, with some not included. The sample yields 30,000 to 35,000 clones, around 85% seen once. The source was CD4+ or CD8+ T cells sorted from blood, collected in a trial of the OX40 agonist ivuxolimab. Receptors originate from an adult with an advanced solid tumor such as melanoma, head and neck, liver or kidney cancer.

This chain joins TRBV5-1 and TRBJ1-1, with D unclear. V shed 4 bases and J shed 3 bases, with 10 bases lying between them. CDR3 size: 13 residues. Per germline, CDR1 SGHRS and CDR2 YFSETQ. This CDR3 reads CASSRGEYTEAFF. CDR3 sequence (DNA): TGCGCCAGCAGCCGTGGAGAATACACTGAAGCTTTCTTT.

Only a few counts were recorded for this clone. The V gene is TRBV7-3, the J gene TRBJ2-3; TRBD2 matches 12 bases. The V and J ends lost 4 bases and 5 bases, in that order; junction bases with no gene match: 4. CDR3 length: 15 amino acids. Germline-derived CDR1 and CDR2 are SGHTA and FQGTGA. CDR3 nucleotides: TGTGCCAGCAGCTCTAGCGGGGGGGCGAGAGATACGCAGTATTTT. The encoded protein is CASSSSGGARDTQYF.

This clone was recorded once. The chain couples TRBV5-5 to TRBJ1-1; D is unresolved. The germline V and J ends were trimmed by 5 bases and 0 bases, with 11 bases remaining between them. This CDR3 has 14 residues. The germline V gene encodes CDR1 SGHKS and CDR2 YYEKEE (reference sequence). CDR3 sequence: CASRTGNMNTEAFF. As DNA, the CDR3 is TGTGCCAGCAGGACGGGTAACATGAACACTGAAGCTTTCTTT.

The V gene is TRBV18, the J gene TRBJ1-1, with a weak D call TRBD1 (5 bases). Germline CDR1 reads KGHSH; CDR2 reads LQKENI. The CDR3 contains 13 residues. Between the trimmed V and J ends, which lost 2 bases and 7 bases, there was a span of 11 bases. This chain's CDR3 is CASSPSREGEAFF. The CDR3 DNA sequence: TGTGCCAGCTCACCATCCAGGGAAGGTGAAGCTTTCTTT. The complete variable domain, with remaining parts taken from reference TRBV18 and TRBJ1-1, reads NAGVMQNPRHLVRRRGQEARLRCSPMKGHSHVYWYRQLPEEGLKFMVYLQKENIIDESGMPKERFSAEFPKEGPSILRIQQVVRGDSAAYFCASSPSREGEAFFGQGTRLTVV.

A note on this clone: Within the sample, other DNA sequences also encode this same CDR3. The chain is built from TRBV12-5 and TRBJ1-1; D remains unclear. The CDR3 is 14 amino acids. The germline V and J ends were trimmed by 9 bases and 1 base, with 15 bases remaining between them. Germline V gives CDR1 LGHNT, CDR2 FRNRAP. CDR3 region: CASGPQAANTEAFF. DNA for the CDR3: TGTGCTAGCGGACCTCAGGCGGCGAACACTGAAGCTTTCTTT.

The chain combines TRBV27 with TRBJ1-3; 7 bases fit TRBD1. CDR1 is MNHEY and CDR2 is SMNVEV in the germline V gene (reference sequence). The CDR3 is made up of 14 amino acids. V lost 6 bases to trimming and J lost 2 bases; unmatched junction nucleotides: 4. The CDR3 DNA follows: TGTGCCAGCAGACGACAGGGAACTGGAAACACCATATATTTT. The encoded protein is CASRRQGTGNTIYF.

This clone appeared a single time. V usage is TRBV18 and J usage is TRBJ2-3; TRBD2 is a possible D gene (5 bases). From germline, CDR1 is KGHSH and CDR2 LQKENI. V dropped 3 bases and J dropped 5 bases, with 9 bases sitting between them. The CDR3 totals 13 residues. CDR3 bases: TGTGCCAGCTCACCTCTAGCTAAAGATACGCAGTATTTT. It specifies CASSPLAKDTQYF.

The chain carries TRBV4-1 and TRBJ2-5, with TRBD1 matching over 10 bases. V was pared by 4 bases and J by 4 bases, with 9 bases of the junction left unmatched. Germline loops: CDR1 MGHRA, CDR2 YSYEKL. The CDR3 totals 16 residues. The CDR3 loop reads CASSRIPGQGSETQYF. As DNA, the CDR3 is TGCGCCAGCAGCCGGATTCCGGGACAGGGGTCAGAGACCCAGTACTTC.

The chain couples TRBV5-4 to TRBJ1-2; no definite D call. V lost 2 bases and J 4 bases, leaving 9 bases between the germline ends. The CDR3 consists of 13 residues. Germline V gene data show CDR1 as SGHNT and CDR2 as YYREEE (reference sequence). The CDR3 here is CASSLDGFYGYTF. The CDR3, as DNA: TGTGCCAGCAGCTTAGACGGCTTCTATGGCTACACCTTC.

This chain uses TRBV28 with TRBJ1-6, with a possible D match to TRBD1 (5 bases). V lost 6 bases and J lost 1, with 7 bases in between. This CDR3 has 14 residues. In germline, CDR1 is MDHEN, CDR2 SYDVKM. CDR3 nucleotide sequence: TGTGCCAGCAGCAGGGCATCCTATAATTCACCCCTCCACTTT. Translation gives CASSRASYNSPLHF.

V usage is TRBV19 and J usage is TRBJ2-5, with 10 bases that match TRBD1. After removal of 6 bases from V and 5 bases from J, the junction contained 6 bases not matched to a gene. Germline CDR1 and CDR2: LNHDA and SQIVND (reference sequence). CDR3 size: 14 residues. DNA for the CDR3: TGTGCCAGTAGAGACAGGGGGCGAGGGGAGACCCAGTACTTC. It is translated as CASRDRGRGETQYF. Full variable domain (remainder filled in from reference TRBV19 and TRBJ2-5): DGGITQSPKYLFRKEGQNVTLSCEQNLNHDAMYWYRQDPGQGLRLIYYSQIVNDFQKGDIAEGYSVSREKKESFPLTVTSAQKNPTAFYLCASRDRGRGETQYFGPGTRLLVL.

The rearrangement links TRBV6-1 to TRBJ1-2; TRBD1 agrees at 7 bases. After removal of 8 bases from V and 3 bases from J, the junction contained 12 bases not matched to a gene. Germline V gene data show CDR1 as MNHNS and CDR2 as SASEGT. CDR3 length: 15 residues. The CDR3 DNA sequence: TGTGCCAGCGGACCTACAGGGGCGGGGGACTATGGCTACACCTTC. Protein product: CASGPTGAGDYGYTF.

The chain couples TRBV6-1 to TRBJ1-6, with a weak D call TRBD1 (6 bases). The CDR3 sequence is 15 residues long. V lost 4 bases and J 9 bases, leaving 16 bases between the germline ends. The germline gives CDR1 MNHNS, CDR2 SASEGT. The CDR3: CASSVSGTQSSPLHF. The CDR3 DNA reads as TGTGCCAGCAGTGTTTCCGGGACACAAAGTTCACCCCTCCACTTT.

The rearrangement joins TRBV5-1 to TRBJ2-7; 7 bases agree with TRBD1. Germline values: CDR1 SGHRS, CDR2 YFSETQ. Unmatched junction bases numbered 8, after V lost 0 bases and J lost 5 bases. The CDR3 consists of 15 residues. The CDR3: CASSLAHRGANEQYF. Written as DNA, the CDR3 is TGCGCCAGCAGCTTGGCTCACAGGGGAGCGAACGAGCAGTACTTC.